The rows below give T cell receptor beta chains drawn from one sample of a study of blood T cell repertoires in COVID-19. Using immunoSEQ multiplex PCR, the repertoire was profiled, and TCRdb retains in-frame clones only, with some absent. The data contain around 140,000 clones, about 89% of them seen just once; the ten biggest clones take up 10% to 12%. Material: PBMCs or T cells enriched from blood (not recorded which). The source is a man aged 60-69 years who had recovered from COVID-19. Each CDR3 is given with its conserved first and last residue. A D gene is named only where the DNA matches it firmly. Rows may omit the clone size; those that give it use once, few, many or a size class.

D: TRBD1; V: TRBV6-5; size: once; J: TRBJ1-2; CDR3: CASRSPGQGSGYTF; DNA: TGTGCCAGCAGATCACCGGGACAGGGGTCAGGCTACACCTTC
D: .; V: TRBV10-3; size: .; J: TRBJ2-7; CDR3: CAISESIGTTYEQYF; DNA: TGTGCCATCAGTGAGTCGATAGGTACTACCTACGAGCAGTACTTC
D: .; V: TRBV29-1; size: .; J: TRBJ1-4; CDR3: CSVGGLGTNEKLFF; DNA: TGCAGCGTTGGGGGACTAGGGACTAATGAAAAACTGTTTTTT
D: .; V: TRBV9; size: few; J: TRBJ1-6; CDR3: CASSTESSYLHF; DNA: TGTGCCAGCAGCACGGAGTCTAGTTACCTCCACTTT
D: TRBD2; V: TRBV6-1; size: .; J: TRBJ2-3; CDR3: CASSAAALIAGARDTQYF; DNA: TGTGCCAGCAGTGCGGCAGCGTTGATAGCGGGGGCGAGAGATACGCAGTATTTT
D: .; V: TRBV7-2; size: .; J: TRBJ2-4; CDR3: CASSVREGENIQYF; DNA: TGTGCCAGCAGCGTCAGGGAGGGGGAAAACATTCAGTACTTC
D: .; V: TRBV6-1; size: .; J: TRBJ2-7; CDR3: CASSENTISYEQYF; DNA: TGTGCCAGCAGTGAGAACACGATCTCCTACGAGCAGTACTTC
D: .; V: TRBV19; size: once; J: TRBJ2-5; CDR3: CASSRDQGGQETQYF; DNA: TGTGCCAGTAGTAGAGACCAGGGGGGCCAAGAGACCCAGTACTTC
D: .; V: TRBV9; size: once; J: TRBJ2-7; CDR3: CASSATEMPASEQYF; DNA: TGTGCCAGCAGCGCGACAGAGATGCCAGCGAGTGAGCAGTACTTC
D: .; V: TRBV16; size: .; J: TRBJ1-1; CDR3: CASSPETNTEAFF; DNA: TGTGCCAGCAGCCCCGAGACAAACACTGAAGCTTTCTTT